These T cell receptor beta chains were read from a single sample in a study of PD-1 blockade in mismatch repair-deficient tumors. Some clones are missing from TCRdb's copy, which holds only in-frame ones; the method was immunoSEQ multiplex PCR. This table has some 110,000 clones, about 83% appearing once. Here the sequenced sample was peripheral blood, taken roughly 60 weeks after starting pembrolizumab. The receptors derive from an adult with mismatch repair-deficient cancer. The CDR3 runs from the conserved cysteine through the conserved F or W. D genes are given only for firm matches. Not every row has a clone size; where given, it reads once, few, many or a size class.

.	TRBV27	.	TRBJ1-4	16	CASSLSYRGTNEKLFF	TGTGCCAGCAGTTTATCGTATCGGGGAACTAATGAAAAACTGTTTTTT
few	TRBV5-1	TRBD1	TRBJ1-2	14	CASSWDSTNYGYTF	TGCGCCAGCAGCTGGGACAGTACTAACTATGGCTACACCTTC
few	TRBV19	.	TRBJ2-1	14	CASMTSVAQNEQFF	TGTGCCAGTATGACCTCGGTAGCGCAGAATGAGCAGTTCTTC
.	TRBV19	.	TRBJ1-1	13	CASSLAVNTEAFF	TGTGCCAGTAGTTTAGCCGTGAACACTGAAGCTTTCTTT
.	TRBV4-3	.	TRBJ2-1	16	CASSQVDRGSYNEQFF	TGCGCCAGCAGCCAAGTAGACCGGGGATCCTACAATGAGCAGTTCTTC
.	TRBV29-1	TRBD2	TRBJ2-3	16	CSARTTGTSSTDTQYF	TGCAGCGCCCGAACTACGGGGACTAGCTCGACAGATACGCAGTATTTT
.	TRBV7-2	.	TRBJ2-3	14	CASSLIRGSNTQYF	TGTGCCAGCAGCTTAATCCGGGGGAGCAATACGCAGTATTTT
.	TRBV6-1	.	TRBJ1-5	17	CASSVSNYRALGQPQHF	TGTGCCAGCAGTGTGTCCAATTACAGGGCCCTCGGTCAGCCCCAGCATTTT
.	TRBV4-1	TRBD1	TRBJ1-5	17	CASSPWTGGVSNQPQHF	TGCGCCAGCAGCCCTTGGACAGGGGGCGTGAGCAATCAGCCCCAGCATTTT
.	TRBV2	TRBD2	TRBJ2-1	16	CASRDIIAGGYNEQFF	TGTGCCTCCAGAGATATAATAGCGGGAGGCTACAATGAGCAGTTCTTC
few	TRBV5-5	TRBD2	TRBJ2-7	15	CASSLSGRAFHEQYF	TGTGCCAGCAGTCTTAGCGGGAGGGCCTTCCACGAGCAGTACTTC
.	TRBV10-3	TRBD1	TRBJ1-1	14	CAISETTGGTEAFF	TGTGCCATCAGTGAGACTACAGGGGGCACTGAAGCTTTCTTT
.	TRBV6-1	TRBD2	TRBJ2-3	14	CASILAESTDTQYF	TGTGCCAGCATACTAGCGGAGAGCACAGATACGCAGTATTTT
.	TRBV29-1	.	TRBJ2-7	12	CSVEVLGYEQYF	TGCAGCGTTGAAGTACTAGGTTACGAGCAGTACTTC
.	TRBV11-2	.	TRBJ2-1	14	CASSFSGRYNEQFF	TGTGCCAGCAGCTTTTCCGGGAGATACAATGAGCAGTTCTTC
few	TRBV6-5	.	TRBJ2-7	12	CASSQTGTEQYF	TGTGCCAGCAGTCAAACAGGGACGGAGCAGTACTTC
.	TRBV11-2	.	TRBJ2-1	13	CASRNILRHEQFF	TGTGCCAGCAGAAACATACTCCGTCATGAGCAGTTCTTC
.	TRBV10-3	.	TRBJ1-2	13	CAISGQPNYGYTF	TGTGCCATCAGTGGACAGCCTAACTATGGCTACACCTTC
once	TRBV5-4	TRBD2	TRBJ2-5	13	CASSRGGQETQYF	TGTGCCAGCAGCCGGGGGGGCCAAGAGACCCAGTACTTC
.	TRBV27	TRBD1	TRBJ2-7	14	CASSLRQGAYEQYF	TGTGCCAGCAGTTTACGGCAGGGGGCCTACGAGCAGTACTTC
.	TRBV19	TRBD2	TRBJ2-1	14	CASSWAGEGNEQFF	TGTGCCAGTAGTTGGGCGGGAGAGGGCAATGAGCAGTTCTTC
.	TRBV7-9	.	TRBJ2-5	12	CASSLGSETQYF	TGTGCCAGCAGCTTAGGAAGCGAGACCCAGTACTTC
once	TRBV5-8	TRBD2	TRBJ2-4	15	CASSLAGLGATIQYF	TGTGCCAGCAGCTTGGCGGGACTAGGGGCTACCATTCAGTACTTC
.	TRBV7-3	.	TRBJ2-2	14	CASSFGRNTGELFF	TGTGCCAGCAGCTTCGGCCGGAACACCGGGGAGCTGTTTTTT
once	TRBV7-9	.	TRBJ2-3	16	CASSLTGFSPADTQYF	TGTGCCAGCAGCTTAACCGGGTTCTCCCCCGCAGATACGCAGTATTTT